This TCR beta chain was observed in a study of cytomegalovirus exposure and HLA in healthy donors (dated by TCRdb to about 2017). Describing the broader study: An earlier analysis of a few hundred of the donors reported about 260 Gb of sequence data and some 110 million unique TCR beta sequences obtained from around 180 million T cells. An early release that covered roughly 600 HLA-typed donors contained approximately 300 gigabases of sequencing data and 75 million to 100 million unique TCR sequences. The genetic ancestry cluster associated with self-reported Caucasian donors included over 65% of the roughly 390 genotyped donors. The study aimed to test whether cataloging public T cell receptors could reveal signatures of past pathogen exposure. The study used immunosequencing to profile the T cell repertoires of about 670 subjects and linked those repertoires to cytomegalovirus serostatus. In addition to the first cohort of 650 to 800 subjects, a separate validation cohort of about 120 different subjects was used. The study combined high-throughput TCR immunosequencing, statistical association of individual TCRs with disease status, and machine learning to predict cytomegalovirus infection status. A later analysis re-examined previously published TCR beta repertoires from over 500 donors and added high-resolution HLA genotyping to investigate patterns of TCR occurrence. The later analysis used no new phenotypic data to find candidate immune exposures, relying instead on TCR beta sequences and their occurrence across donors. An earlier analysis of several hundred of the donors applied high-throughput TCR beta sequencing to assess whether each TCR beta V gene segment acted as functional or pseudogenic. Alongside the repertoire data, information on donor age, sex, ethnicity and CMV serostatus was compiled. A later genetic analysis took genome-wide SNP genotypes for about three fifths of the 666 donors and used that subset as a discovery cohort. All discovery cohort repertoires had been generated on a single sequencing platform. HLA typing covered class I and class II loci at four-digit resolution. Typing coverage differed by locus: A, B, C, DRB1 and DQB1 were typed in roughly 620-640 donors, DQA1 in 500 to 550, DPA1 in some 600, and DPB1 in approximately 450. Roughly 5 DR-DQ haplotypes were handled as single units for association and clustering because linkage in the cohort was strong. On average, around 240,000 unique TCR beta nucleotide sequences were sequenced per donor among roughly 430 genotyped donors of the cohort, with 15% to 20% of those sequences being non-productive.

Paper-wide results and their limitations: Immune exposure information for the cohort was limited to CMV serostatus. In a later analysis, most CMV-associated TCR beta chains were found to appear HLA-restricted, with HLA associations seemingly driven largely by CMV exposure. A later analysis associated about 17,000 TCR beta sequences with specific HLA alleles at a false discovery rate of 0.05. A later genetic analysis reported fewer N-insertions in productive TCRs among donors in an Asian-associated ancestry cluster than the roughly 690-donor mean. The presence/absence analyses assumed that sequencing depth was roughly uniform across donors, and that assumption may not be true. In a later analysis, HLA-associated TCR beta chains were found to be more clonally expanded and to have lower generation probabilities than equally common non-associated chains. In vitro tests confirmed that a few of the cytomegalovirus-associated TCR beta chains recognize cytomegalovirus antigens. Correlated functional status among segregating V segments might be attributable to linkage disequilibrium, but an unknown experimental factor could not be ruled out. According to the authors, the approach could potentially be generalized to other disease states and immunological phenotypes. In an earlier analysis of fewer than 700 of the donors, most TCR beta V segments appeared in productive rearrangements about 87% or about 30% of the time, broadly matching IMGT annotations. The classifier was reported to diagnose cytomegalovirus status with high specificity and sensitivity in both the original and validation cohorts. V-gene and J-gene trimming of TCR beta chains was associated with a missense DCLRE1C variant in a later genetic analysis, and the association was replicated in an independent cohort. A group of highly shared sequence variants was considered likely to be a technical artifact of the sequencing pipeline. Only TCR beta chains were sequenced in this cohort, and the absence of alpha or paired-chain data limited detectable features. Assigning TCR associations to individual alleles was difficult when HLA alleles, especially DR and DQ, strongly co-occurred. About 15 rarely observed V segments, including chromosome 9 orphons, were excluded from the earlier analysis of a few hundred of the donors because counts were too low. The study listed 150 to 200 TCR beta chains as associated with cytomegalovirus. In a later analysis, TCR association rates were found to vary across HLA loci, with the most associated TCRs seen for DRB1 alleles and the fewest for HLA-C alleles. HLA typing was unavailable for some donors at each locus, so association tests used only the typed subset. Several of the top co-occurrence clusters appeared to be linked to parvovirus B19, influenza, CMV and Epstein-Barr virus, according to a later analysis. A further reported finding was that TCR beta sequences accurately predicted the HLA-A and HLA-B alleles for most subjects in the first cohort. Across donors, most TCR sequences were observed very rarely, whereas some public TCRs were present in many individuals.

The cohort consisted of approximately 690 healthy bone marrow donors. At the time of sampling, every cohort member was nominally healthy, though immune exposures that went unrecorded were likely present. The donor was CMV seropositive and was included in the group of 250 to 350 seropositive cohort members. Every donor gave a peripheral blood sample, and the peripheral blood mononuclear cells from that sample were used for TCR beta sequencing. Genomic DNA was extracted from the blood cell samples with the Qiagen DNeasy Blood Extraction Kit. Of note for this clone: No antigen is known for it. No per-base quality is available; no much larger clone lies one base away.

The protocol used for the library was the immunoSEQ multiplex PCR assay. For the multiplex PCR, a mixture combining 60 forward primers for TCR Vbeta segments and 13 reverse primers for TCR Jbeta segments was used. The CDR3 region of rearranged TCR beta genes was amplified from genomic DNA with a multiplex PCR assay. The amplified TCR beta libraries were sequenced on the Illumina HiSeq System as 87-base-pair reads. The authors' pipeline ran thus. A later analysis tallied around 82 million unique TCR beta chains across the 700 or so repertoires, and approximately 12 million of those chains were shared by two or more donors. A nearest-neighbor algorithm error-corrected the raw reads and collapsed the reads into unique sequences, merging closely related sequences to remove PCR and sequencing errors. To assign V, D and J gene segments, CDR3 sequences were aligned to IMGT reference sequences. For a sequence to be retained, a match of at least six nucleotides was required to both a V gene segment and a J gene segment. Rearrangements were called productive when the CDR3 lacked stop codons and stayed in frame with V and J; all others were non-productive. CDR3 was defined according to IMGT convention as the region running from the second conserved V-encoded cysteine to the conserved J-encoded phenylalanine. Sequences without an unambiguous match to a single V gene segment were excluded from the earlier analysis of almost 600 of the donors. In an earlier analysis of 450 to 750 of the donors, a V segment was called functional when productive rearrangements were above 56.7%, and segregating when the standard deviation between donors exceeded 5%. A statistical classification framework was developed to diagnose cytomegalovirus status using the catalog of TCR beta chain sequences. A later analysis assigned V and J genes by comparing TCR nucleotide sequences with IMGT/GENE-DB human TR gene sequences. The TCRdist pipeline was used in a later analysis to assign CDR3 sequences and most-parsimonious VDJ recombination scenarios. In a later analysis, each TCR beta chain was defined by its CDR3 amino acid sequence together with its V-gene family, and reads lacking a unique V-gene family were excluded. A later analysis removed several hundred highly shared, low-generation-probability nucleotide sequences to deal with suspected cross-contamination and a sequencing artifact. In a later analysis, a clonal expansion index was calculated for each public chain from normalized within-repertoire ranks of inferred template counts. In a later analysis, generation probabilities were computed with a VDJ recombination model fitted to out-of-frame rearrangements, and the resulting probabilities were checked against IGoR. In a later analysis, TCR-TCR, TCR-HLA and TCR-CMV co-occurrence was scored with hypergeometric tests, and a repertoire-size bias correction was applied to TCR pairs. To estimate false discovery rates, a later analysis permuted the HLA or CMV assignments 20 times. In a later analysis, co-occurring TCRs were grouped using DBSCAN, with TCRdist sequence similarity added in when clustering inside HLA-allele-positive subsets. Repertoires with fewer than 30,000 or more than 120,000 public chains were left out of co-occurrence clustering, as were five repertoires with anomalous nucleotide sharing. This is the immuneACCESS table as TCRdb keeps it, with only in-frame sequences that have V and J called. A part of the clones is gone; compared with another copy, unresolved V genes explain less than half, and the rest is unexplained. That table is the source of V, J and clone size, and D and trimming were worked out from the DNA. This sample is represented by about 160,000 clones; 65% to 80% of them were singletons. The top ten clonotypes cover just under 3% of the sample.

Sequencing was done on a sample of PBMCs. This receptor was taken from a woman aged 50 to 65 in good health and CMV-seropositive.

The sequence in DNA is TGCAGCGTTGAAGGTGACCGACAGGGGTTCTTC. Its product reads: CSVEGDRQGFF. The V and J segments used are TRBV29-1 and TRBJ2-1, with 7 bases in between that match TRBD1. The germline V gene yields SQVTM for CDR1 and ANQGSEA for CDR2. The CDR3 has 11 amino acids, counting the end cysteine and phenylalanine. Only the CDR3 DNA stays, 33 bases, in frame from base 1. Trimming accounts for 1 base at V and 15 bases at J, while the number of junction bases matched to no gene is 6.